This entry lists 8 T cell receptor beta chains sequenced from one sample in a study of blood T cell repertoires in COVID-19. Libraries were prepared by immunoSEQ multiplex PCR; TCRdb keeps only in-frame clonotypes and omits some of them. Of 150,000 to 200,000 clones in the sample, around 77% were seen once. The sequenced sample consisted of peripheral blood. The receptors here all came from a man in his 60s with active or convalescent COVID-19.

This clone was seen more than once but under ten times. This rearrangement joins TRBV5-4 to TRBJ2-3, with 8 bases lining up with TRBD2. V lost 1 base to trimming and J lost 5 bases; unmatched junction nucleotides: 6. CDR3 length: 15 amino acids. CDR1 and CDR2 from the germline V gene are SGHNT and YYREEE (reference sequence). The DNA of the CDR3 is TGTGCCAGCAGCTTGAGCGGGAGTTACGGAGATACGCAGTATTTT. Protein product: CASSLSGSYGDTQYF.

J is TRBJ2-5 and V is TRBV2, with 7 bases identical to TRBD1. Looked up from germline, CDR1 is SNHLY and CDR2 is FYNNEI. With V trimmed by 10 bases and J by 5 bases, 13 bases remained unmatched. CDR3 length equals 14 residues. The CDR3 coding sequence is TGTGCCACCAAGGCGGACAGGTCGGGGGAGACCCAGTACTTC. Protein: CATKADRSGETQYF.

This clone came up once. The CDR3 DNA sequence: TGTGCCAGCAGCCCGACTAGCGGGACGTCCTACGAGCAGTACTTC. Translation: CASSPTSGTSYEQYF. The chain links TRBV5-5 to TRBJ2-7; 11 positions agree with TRBD2. J was trimmed by 1 base and V by 4 bases; bases with no gene match: 4. Germline CDR1 and CDR2: SGHKS and YYEKEE (reference sequence). This CDR3 is 15 amino acids long. The full variable domain, with the rest looked up from reference TRBV5-5 and TRBJ2-7, is DAGVTQSPTHLIKTRGQQVTLRCSPISGHKSVSWYQQVLGQGPQFIFQYYEKEERGRGNFPDRFSARQFPNYSSELNVNALLLGDSALYLCASSPTSGTSYEQYFGPGTRLTVT.

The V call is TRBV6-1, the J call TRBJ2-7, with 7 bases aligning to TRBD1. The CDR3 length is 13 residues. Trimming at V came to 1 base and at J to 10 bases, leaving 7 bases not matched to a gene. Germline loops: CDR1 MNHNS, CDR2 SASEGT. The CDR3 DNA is TGTGCCAGCAGTGAAGGTGGGACAGCTGATCAGTACTTC. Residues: CASSEGGTADQYF.

In nucleotides, the CDR3 is TGCGCCAGCAGCCAAGATATGAACACTGAAGCTTTCTTT. It translates to CASSQDMNTEAFF. The chain uses TRBV4-3 and TRBJ1-1, with D unresolved. The CDR3 spans 13 residues. Germline-derived CDR1 and CDR2 are LGHNA and YSLEER. The germline V and J ends were trimmed by 0 bases and 0 bases, with 2 bases remaining between them.

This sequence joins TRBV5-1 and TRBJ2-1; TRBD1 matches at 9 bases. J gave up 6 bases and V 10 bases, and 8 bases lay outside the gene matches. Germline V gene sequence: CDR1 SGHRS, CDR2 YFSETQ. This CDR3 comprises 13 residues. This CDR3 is CASRLGQGNEQFF. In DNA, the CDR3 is TGCGCCTCACGGCTGGGACAGGGCAATGAGCAGTTCTTC.

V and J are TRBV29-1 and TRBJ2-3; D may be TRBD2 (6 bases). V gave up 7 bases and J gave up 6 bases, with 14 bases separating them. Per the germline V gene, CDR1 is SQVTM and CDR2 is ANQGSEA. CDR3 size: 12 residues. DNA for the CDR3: TGCAGCGCCGAGGGGAGGTATGATACGCAGTATTTT. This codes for CSAEGRYDTQYF.

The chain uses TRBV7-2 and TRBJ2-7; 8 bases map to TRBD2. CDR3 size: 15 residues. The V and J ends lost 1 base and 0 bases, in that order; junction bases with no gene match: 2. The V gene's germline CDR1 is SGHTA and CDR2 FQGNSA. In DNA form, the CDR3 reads TGTGCCAGCAGCTTAGGCGGGGGGAGCTCCTACGAGCAGTACTTC. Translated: CASSLGGGSSYEQYF.